The rows below give T cell receptor beta chains drawn from one sample of a study of Ad26.COV2.S vaccination and SARS-CoV-2 variants. Produced via immunoSEQ multiplex PCR; TCRdb's table is partial and in-frame only. There are about 350,000 clones in the sample; around 84% occur only once, and roughly 3.3% lies in the top ten. Sequences were derived from peripheral blood, sampled in a trial of Ad26.COV2.S vaccine versus placebo. Receptor source: a person between 18 and 65 years old who received the Ad26.COV2.S COVID-19 vaccine or a placebo. CDR3s include the opening cysteine and the closing phenylalanine or tryptophan. The D gene is left open where the match is weak. Not every row has a clone size; where given, it reads once, few, many or a size class.

d_gene: .
j_gene: TRBJ1-5
v_gene: TRBV5-6
abundance: .
CDR3aa: CASSLLGERTQNQPQHF
CDR3nt: TGTGCCAGCAGCTTGTTAGGGGAGCGTACCCAAAATCAGCCCCAGCATTTT

d_gene: .
j_gene: TRBJ2-7
v_gene: TRBV18
abundance: .
CDR3aa: CASSPGTLDEQYF
CDR3nt: TGTGCCAGCTCACCAGGGACTTTGGACGAGCAGTACTTC

d_gene: .
j_gene: TRBJ1-4
v_gene: TRBV7-8
abundance: .
CDR3aa: CASSLRDSNEKLFF
CDR3nt: TGTGCCAGCAGCTTAAGAGACAGTAATGAAAAACTGTTTTTT

d_gene: .
j_gene: TRBJ1-2
v_gene: TRBV27
abundance: .
CDR3aa: CASRFRDGGYTF
CDR3nt: TGTGCCAGCAGATTCCGGGACGGGGGCTACACCTTC

d_gene: TRBD1
j_gene: TRBJ2-3
v_gene: TRBV16
abundance: .
CDR3aa: CASSRSRDRGRDTQYF
CDR3nt: TGTGCCAGCAGCCGCTCCCGGGACAGGGGCCGGGATACGCAGTATTTT

d_gene: TRBD1
j_gene: TRBJ1-2
v_gene: TRBV27
abundance: .
CDR3aa: CASSSGQGAPGYTF
CDR3nt: TGTGCCAGCAGTTCGGGACAGGGGGCCCCTGGCTACACCTTC

d_gene: TRBD1
j_gene: TRBJ1-2
v_gene: TRBV4-3
abundance: once
CDR3aa: CASSQATGGGGSGYTF
CDR3nt: TGCGCCAGCAGCCAAGCCACAGGGGGCGGTGGGAGCGGCTACACCTTC

d_gene: TRBD1
j_gene: TRBJ2-2
v_gene: TRBV30
abundance: once
CDR3aa: CAWSTGGSNTGELFF
CDR3nt: TGTGCCTGGAGTACAGGGGGATCGAACACCGGGGAGCTGTTTTTT

d_gene: .
j_gene: TRBJ1-5
v_gene: TRBV19
abundance: .
CDR3aa: CASSPRTEGGQPQHF
CDR3nt: TGTGCCAGTAGTCCCCGGACAGAGGGGGGGCAGCCCCAGCATTTT

d_gene: .
j_gene: TRBJ1-2
v_gene: TRBV28
abundance: .
CDR3aa: CASSRRGEGYGYTF
CDR3nt: TGTGCCAGCAGCAGGCGGGGGGAAGGCTATGGCTACACCTTC

d_gene: .
j_gene: TRBJ2-5
v_gene: TRBV19
abundance: .
CDR3aa: CASSSRVVETQYF
CDR3nt: TGTGCCAGTAGCAGCAGGGTTGTAGAGACCCAGTACTTC

d_gene: .
j_gene: TRBJ1-1
v_gene: TRBV30
abundance: .
CDR3aa: CAWSPTGTRAFF
CDR3nt: TGTGCCTGGAGTCCTACCGGGACAAGGGCTTTCTTT

d_gene: .
j_gene: TRBJ2-1
v_gene: TRBV28
abundance: .
CDR3aa: CASSPLQGYNEQFF
CDR3nt: TGTGCCAGCAGTCCACTACAGGGTTACAATGAGCAGTTCTTC

d_gene: .
j_gene: TRBJ2-1
v_gene: TRBV7-2
abundance: few
CDR3aa: CASAGVAEPYNEQFF
CDR3nt: TGTGCCAGCGCTGGGGTAGCGGAGCCCTACAATGAGCAGTTCTTC

d_gene: TRBD1
j_gene: TRBJ2-1
v_gene: TRBV4-3
abundance: .
CDR3aa: CASSQEDRGSNEQFF
CDR3nt: TGCGCCAGCAGCCAAGAGGACAGGGGGTCCAATGAGCAGTTCTTC

d_gene: .
j_gene: TRBJ2-7
v_gene: TRBV12-3/TRBV12-4
abundance: .
CDR3aa: CASSFGQSYEQYF
CDR3nt: TGTGCCAGCAGTTTTGGTCAGTCCTACGAGCAGTACTTC

d_gene: .
j_gene: TRBJ2-7
v_gene: TRBV11-2
abundance: .
CDR3aa: CASSLWRGDKSYEQYF
CDR3nt: TGTGCCAGCAGCTTATGGAGAGGGGACAAAAGCTACGAGCAGTACTTC

d_gene: .
j_gene: TRBJ1-5
v_gene: TRBV6-1
abundance: .
CDR3aa: CASSELVLGPQHF
CDR3nt: TGTGCCAGCAGTGAATTAGTATTGGGTCCCCAGCATTTT

d_gene: TRBD2
j_gene: TRBJ2-2
v_gene: TRBV5-4
abundance: .
CDR3aa: CASRRLAGEGGELFF
CDR3nt: TGTGCCAGCCGTAGACTAGCGGGAGAAGGCGGGGAGCTGTTTTTT

d_gene: .
j_gene: TRBJ1-1
v_gene: TRBV9
abundance: .
CDR3aa: CASSVEYRDTEAFF
CDR3nt: TGTGCCAGCAGCGTAGAGTACAGAGACACTGAAGCTTTCTTT

d_gene: .
j_gene: TRBJ2-7
v_gene: TRBV7-8
abundance: .
CDR3aa: CASSLRVAGYSYEQYF
CDR3nt: TGTGCCAGCAGCCTTAGGGTCGCGGGATACTCCTACGAGCAGTACTTC

d_gene: .
j_gene: TRBJ1-5
v_gene: TRBV28
abundance: few
CDR3aa: CASSWVNSNQPQHF
CDR3nt: TGTGCCAGCAGTTGGGTGAATAGCAATCAGCCCCAGCATTTT

d_gene: TRBD1
j_gene: TRBJ2-7
v_gene: TRBV11-3
abundance: .
CDR3aa: CASSGTASYEQYF
CDR3nt: TGTGCCAGCAGCGGGACAGCCTCCTACGAGCAGTACTTC

d_gene: .
j_gene: TRBJ2-2
v_gene: TRBV9
abundance: once
CDR3aa: CASSPIGRTGELFF
CDR3nt: TGTGCCAGCAGCCCGATTGGGCGGACCGGGGAGCTGTTTTTT

d_gene: TRBD1
j_gene: TRBJ2-2
v_gene: TRBV6-2/TRBV6-3
abundance: .
CDR3aa: CASSYSRYGQGYTGELFF
CDR3nt: TGTGCCAGCAGTTACTCGAGGTATGGACAGGGTTACACCGGGGAGCTGTTTTTT

d_gene: TRBD1
j_gene: TRBJ1-4
v_gene: TRBV5-1
abundance: few
CDR3aa: CASSVPGQGTANEKLFF
CDR3nt: TGCGCCAGCAGCGTGCCGGGACAGGGGACGGCTAATGAAAAACTGTTTTTT

d_gene: .
j_gene: TRBJ1-2
v_gene: TRBV29-1
abundance: .
CDR3aa: CSVLVGWSYGYTF
CDR3nt: TGCAGCGTTCTGGTTGGGTGGAGCTATGGCTACACCTTC

d_gene: TRBD2
j_gene: TRBJ2-1
v_gene: TRBV9
abundance: .
CDR3aa: CASSVGTSEYYNEQFF
CDR3nt: TGTGCCAGCAGCGTAGGAACTAGCGAGTACTACAATGAGCAGTTCTTC

d_gene: TRBD1
j_gene: TRBJ2-7
v_gene: TRBV5-6
abundance: many
CDR3aa: CASSRRGTGGPEQYF
CDR3nt: TGTGCCAGCAGCCGGAGGGGGACAGGGGGTCCCGAGCAGTACTTC

d_gene: TRBD2
j_gene: TRBJ2-1
v_gene: TRBV5-1
abundance: .
CDR3aa: CASSRTSGTYNEQFF
CDR3nt: TGCGCCAGCAGCAGGACTAGCGGTACCTACAATGAGCAGTTCTTC

d_gene: .
j_gene: TRBJ2-2
v_gene: TRBV10-3
abundance: .
CDR3aa: CAIRNGWNTGELFF
CDR3nt: TGTGCCATCAGAAACGGGTGGAACACCGGGGAGCTGTTTTTT